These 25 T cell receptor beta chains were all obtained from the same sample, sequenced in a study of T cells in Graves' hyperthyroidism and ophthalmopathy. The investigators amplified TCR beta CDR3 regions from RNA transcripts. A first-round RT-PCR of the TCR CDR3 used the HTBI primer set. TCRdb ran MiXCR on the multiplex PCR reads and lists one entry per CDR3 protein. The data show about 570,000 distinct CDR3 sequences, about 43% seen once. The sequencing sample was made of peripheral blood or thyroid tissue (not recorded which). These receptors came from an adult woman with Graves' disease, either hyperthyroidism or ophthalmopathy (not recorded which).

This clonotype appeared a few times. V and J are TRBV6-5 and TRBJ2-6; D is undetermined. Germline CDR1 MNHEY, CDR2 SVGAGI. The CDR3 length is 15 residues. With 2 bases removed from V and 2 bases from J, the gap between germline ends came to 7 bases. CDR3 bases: TGTGCCAGCAGTTACGGTGCGGCTGGGGCCAACGTCCTGACTTTC. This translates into CASSYGAAGANVLTF.

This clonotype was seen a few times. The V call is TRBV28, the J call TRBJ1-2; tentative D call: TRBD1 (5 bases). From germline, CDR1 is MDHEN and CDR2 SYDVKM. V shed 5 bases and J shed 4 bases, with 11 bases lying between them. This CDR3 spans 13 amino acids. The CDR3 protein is CASSHRISYGYTF. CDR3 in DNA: TGTGCCAGCAGTCACAGGATTAGCTATGGCTACACCTTC.

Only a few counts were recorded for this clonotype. Written as DNA, the CDR3 is TGTGCCAGCAGCTTCATGGAGGAAATTAATGAAAAACTGTTTTTT. The encoded protein is CASSFMEEINEKLFF. J is TRBJ1-4 and V is TRBV7-9; D call uncertain. The germline CDR1 and CDR2 sequences are SEHNR and FQNEAQ (reference sequence). V lost 3 bases and J 4 bases, leaving 12 bases between the germline ends. The CDR3 sequence is 15 residues long.

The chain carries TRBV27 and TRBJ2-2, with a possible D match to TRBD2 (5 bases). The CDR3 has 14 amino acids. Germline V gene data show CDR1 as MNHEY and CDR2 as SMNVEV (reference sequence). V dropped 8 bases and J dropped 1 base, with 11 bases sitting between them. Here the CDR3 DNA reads TGTGCCAGCGCCCAGCGGATGAACACCGGGGAGCTGTTTTTT. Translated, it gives CASAQRMNTGELFF.

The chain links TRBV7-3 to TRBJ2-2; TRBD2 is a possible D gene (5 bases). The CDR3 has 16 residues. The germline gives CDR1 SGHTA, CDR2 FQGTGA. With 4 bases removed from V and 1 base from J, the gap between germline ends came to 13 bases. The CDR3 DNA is TGTGCCAGCAGCTCCTTACGGACTCTGAACACCGGGGAGCTGTTTTTT. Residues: CASSSLRTLNTGELFF. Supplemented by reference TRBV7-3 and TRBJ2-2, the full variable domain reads GAGVSQTPSNKVTEKGKYVELRCDPISGHTALYWYRQSLGQGPEFLIYFQGTGAADDSGLPNDRFFAVRPEGSVSTLKIQRTERGDSAVYLCASSSLRTLNTGELFFGEGSRLTVL.

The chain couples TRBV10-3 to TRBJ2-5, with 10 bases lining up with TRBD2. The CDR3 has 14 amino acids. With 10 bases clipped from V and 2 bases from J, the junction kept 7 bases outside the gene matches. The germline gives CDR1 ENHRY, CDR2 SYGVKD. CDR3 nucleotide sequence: TGTGCCACCCGGACTAGCGGAGAACAAGAGACCCAGTACTTC. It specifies CATRTSGEQETQYF.

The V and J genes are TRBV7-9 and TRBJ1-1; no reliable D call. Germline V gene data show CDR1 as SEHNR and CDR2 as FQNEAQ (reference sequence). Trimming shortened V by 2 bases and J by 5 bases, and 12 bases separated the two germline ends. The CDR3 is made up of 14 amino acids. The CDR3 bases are TGTGCCAGCAGCTTAATGGGTATGCAGACTGAAGCTTTCTTT. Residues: CASSLMGMQTEAFF.

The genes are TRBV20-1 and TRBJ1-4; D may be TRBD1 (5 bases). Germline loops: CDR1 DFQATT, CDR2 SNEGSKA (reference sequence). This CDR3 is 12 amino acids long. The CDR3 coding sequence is TGCAATGCACAGGAGTTGGGTGAAAAACTGTTTTTT. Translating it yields CNAQELGEKLFF.

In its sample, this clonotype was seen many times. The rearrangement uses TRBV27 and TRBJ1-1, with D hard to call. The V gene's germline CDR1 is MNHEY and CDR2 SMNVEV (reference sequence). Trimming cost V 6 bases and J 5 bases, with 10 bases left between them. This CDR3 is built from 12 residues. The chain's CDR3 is CASRDLGTEAFF. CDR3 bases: TGTGCCAGCAGAGATCTTGGAACTGAAGCTTTCTTT.

In nucleotides, the CDR3 is TGCGCCAGCTCCCTCCCTGGACAGGGGTTCCCGGTGAACACTGAAGCTTTCTTT. Protein product: CASSLPGQGFPVNTEAFF. The chain links TRBV10-2 to TRBJ1-1; 9 bases are shared with TRBD1. The CDR3 consists of 18 residues. After removal of 8 bases from V and 0 bases from J, the junction contained 16 bases not matched to a gene. Germline V CDR1 and CDR2: WSHSY, SAAADI.

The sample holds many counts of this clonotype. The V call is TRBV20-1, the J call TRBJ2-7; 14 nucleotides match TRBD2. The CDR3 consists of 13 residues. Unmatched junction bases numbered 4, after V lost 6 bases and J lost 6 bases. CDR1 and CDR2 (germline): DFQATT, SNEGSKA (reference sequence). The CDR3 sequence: CSARLAGGFEQYF. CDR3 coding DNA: TGCAGTGCCAGACTAGCGGGAGGGTTCGAGCAGTACTTC.

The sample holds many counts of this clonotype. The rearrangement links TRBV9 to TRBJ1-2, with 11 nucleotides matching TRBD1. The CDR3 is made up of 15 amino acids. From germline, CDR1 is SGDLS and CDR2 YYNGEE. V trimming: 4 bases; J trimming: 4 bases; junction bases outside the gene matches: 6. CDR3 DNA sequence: TGTGCCAGCAGCACCGGGACAGGGGGTTCCTATGGCTACACCTTC. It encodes CASSTGTGGSYGYTF.

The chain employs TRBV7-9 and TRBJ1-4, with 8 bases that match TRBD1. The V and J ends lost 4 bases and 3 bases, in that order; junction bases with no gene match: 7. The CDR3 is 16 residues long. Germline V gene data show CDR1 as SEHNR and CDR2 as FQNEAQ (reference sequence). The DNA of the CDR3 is TGTGCCAGCAGCTCGACGCGACAGGGGTCTAATGAAAAACTGTTTTTT. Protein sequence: CASSSTRQGSNEKLFF.

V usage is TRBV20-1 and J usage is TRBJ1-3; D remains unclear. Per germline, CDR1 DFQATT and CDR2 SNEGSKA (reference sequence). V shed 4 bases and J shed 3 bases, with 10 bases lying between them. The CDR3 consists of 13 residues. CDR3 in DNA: TGCAGTGCTACCCAGGAGGATGGAAACACCATATATTTT. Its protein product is CSATQEDGNTIYF.

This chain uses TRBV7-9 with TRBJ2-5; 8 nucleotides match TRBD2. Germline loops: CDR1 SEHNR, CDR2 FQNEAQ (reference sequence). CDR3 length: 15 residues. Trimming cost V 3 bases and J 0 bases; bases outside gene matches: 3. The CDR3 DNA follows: TGTGCCAGCAGCTTTGGACTAGCAAACCAAGAGACCCAGTACTTC. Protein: CASSFGLANQETQYF. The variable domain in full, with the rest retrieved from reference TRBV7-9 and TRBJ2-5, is DTGVSQNPRHKITKRGQNVTFRCDPISEHNRLYWYRQTLGQGPEFLTYFQNEAQLEKSRLLSDRFSAERPKGSFSTLEIQRTEQGDSAMYLCASSFGLANQETQYFGPGTRLLVL.

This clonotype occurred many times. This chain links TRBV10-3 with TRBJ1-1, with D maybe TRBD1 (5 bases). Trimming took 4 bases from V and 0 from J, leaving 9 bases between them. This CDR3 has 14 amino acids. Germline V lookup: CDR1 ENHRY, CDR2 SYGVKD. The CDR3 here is CAISAGQMNTEAFF. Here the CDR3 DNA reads TGTGCCATCAGTGCTGGACAAATGAACACTGAAGCTTTCTTT.

The CDR3 region has the DNA TGTGCCAGCAGCCAAGGTGGGGGGCTAGCTAACTATGGCTACACCTTC. Translating it yields CASSQGGGLANYGYTF. The chain carries TRBV14 and TRBJ1-2; perhaps TRBD1 as D (6 bases). V lost 1 base and J 0 bases, leaving 12 bases between the germline ends. Germline values: CDR1 SGHDN, CDR2 FVKESK. This CDR3 has 16 amino acids.

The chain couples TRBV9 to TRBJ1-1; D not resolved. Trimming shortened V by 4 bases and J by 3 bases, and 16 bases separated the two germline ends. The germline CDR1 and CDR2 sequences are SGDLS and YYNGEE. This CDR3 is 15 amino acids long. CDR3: CASSQRFGSDTEAFF. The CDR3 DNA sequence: TGTGCCAGCAGCCAAAGGTTCGGCTCGGACACTGAAGCTTTCTTT.

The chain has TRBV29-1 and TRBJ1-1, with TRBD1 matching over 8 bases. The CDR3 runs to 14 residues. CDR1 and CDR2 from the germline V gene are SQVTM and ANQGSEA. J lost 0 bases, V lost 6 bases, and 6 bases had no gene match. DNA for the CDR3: TGCAGCGTCGATACAGGGGGAATGAACACTGAAGCTTTCTTT. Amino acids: CSVDTGGMNTEAFF.

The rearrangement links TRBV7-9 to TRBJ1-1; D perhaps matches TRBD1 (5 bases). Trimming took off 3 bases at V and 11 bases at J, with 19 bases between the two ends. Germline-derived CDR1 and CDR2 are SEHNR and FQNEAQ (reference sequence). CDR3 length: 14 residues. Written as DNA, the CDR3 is TGTGCCAGCAGCTTGGTCGGGGGTATAAGGGCGGCTTTCTTT. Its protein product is CASSLVGGIRAAFF.

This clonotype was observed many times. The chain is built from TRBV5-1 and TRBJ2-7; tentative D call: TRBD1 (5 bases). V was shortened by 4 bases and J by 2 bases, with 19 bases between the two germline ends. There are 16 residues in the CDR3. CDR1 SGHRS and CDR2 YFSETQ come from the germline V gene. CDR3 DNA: TGCGCCAGCAGCCGTCTAACCCAGGGTCCGCCCTACGAGCAGTACTTC. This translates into CASSRLTQGPPYEQYF.

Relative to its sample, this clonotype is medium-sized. CDR3 region: CASSAGLAGAYEQYF. The DNA of the CDR3 is TGCGCCAGCAGTGCCGGACTAGCGGGAGCCTACGAGCAGTACTTC. The chain has TRBV10-2 and TRBJ2-7, with 13 positions matching TRBD2. The V segment lost 4 bases and the J segment 2 bases; nucleotides outside the gene matches: 2. CDR3 length equals 15 residues. Germline lookup yields CDR1 WSHSY and CDR2 SAAADI.

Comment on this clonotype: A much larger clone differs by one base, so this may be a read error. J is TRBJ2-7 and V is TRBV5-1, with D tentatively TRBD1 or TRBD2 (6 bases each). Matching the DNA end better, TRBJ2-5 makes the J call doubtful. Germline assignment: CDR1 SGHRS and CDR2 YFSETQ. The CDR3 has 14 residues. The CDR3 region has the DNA TGCGCCAGCAGCCTTTGGGGGGCTCACGAGACCCAGTACTTC. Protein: CASSLWGAHETQYF.

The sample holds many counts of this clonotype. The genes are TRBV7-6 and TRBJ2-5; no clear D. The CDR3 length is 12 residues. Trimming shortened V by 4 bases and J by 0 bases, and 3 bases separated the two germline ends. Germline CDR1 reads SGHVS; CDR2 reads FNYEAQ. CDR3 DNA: TGTGCCAGCAGCTACGACCAAGAGACCCAGTACTTC. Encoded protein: CASSYDQETQYF.

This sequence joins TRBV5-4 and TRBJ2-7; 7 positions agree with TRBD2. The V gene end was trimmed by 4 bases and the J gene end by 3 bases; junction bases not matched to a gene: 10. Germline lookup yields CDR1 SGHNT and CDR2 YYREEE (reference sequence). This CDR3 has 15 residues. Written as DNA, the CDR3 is TGTGCCAGCAGCCAAATCCGAGCGGGAAACTACGAGCAGTACTTC. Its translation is CASSQIRAGNYEQYF.